One sample yielded the 10 T cell receptor beta chains listed below, sequenced in a study of shared clonotypes between healthy human individuals. Method: immunoSEQ multiplex PCR; TCRdb's copy keeps in-frame clones and lacks some. Of roughly 650,000 clones in the sample, 97% are singletons; the top ten hold about 0.06%. Material for sequencing was naive CD4+ T cells sorted from blood. Subset described: CD45RA+ positively selected. These receptors were collected from a woman aged 25 to 39 in good health.

The chain uses TRBV4-1 and TRBJ1-2; 10 bases match TRBD1. Per germline, CDR1 MGHRA and CDR2 YSYEKL. This CDR3 contains 15 residues. Trimming took 3 bases from V and 5 from J; bases not matched to a gene: 6. The CDR3 DNA sequence: TGCGCCAGCAGCCAGGCGGACAGGGGGATGTATGGCTACACCTTC. This translates into CASSQADRGMYGYTF.

The chain has TRBV15 and TRBJ2-1, with 13 nucleotides matching TRBD2. Germline CDR1 reads LNHNV; CDR2 reads YYDKDF (reference sequence). The CDR3 extends over 17 amino acids. The V segment lost 0 bases and the J segment 3 bases; nucleotides outside the gene matches: 2. The CDR3 DNA follows: TGTGCCACCAGCAGAGATGGACTAGCGGGAGACTACAATGAGCAGTTCTTC. Translating gives CATSRDGLAGDYNEQFF.

The chain couples TRBV6-6 to TRBJ1-3; D is undetermined. Germline CDR1 and CDR2: MNHNY and SVGAGI (reference sequence). CDR3 length equals 14 residues. The ends were cut back, 6 bases at V and 0 bases at J, with 9 bases in the middle. CDR3 sequence (DNA): TGTGCCAGCAGCCGACGGTCCTCTGGAAACACCATATATTTT. It is translated as CASSRRSSGNTIYF.

The chain recombines TRBV4-2 with TRBJ2-7, with TRBD1 matching over 7 bases. The V segment lost 0 bases and the J segment 3 bases; nucleotides outside the gene matches: 11. Germline V lookup: CDR1 LGHNA, CDR2 YNFKEQ. CDR3 length: 17 residues. CDR3 coding DNA: TGTGCCAGCAGCCAAGATGAGGGGGCAGGGTTAAGCTACGAGCAGTACTTC. This gives the protein CASSQDEGAGLSYEQYF.

The J gene is TRBJ1-5, the V gene TRBV6-1, with D perhaps matching TRBD1 (5 bases). In germline, CDR1 is MNHNS, CDR2 SASEGT. V dropped 2 bases and J dropped 8 bases, with 16 bases sitting between them. This CDR3 has 15 amino acids. CDR3 residues: CASSEPGRPSEPQHF. CDR3 nucleotides: TGTGCCAGCAGTGAACCAGGGCGGCCCTCGGAGCCCCAGCATTTT.

V is TRBV30 and J is TRBJ1-4; D is unclear. This CDR3 has 12 residues. From germline, CDR1 is GTSNPN and CDR2 SVGIG (reference sequence). The V and J ends lost 1 base and 8 bases respectively, with 8 bases between them. CDR3 amino acids: CAWSGGGEKLFF. The CDR3 DNA reads as TGTGCCTGGAGTGGGGGTGGAGAAAAACTGTTTTTT.

The rearrangement links TRBV6-6 to TRBJ1-1, with TRBD1 as a possible D gene (5 bases). The germline V gene encodes CDR1 MNHNY and CDR2 SVGAGI (reference sequence). CDR3 length: 12 amino acids. Between the trimmed V and J ends, which lost 9 bases and 2 bases, there was a span of 10 bases. The CDR3 loop is CASRDRNTEAFF. The CDR3 coding sequence is TGTGCCAGTAGGGACCGAAACACTGAAGCTTTCTTT.

V and J are TRBV7-8 and TRBJ1-3; possibly TRBD1 for D (5 bases). Germline CDR1 and CDR2: SGHVS and FQNEAQ. CDR3 length: 17 amino acids. The germline V and J ends were trimmed by 1 base and 0 bases, with 13 bases remaining between them. The CDR3 is CASSLGYRGNSGNTIYF. CDR3 in DNA: TGTGCCAGCAGCTTAGGTTACCGGGGCAACTCTGGAAACACCATATATTTT. The complete variable domain, with remaining parts taken from reference TRBV7-8 and TRBJ1-3, reads GAGVSQSPRYKVAKRGQDVALRCDPISGHVSLFWYQQALGQGPEFLTYFQNEAQLDKSGLPSDRFFAERPEGSVSTLKIQRTQQEDSAVYLCASSLGYRGNSGNTIYFGEGSWLTVV.

Here the CDR3 reads CASSPGLAGANEQFF. CDR3 nucleotides: TGTGCCAGCAGTCCCGGACTAGCGGGAGCCAATGAGCAGTTCTTC. The genes are TRBV6-5 and TRBJ2-1; 13 bases are a match to TRBD2. Germline CDR1 is MNHEY and CDR2 is SVGAGI. V lost 5 bases and J lost 6; bases outside the gene matches: 4. The CDR3 is 15 amino acids.

V and J are TRBV6-1 and TRBJ2-7, with D possibly being TRBD2 (7 bases). V lost 6 bases to trimming and J lost 9 bases, with 24 bases between them. Germline CDR1 is MNHNS and CDR2 is SASEGT. The CDR3 spans 15 residues. CDR3 protein: CASSPRDYEQTGQYF. In nucleotides, the CDR3 is TGTGCCAGCAGCCCCAGGGACTACGAGCAGACAGGGCAGTACTTC.